Presented here are 13 T cell receptor beta chains from one specimen sequenced in a study of Graves' ophthalmopathy and Graves' hyperthyroidism. The authors amplified TCR beta CDR3 regions from RNA transcripts. A first-round RT-PCR used HTBI primers, followed by a second-round multiplex PCR. TCRdb ran MiXCR on the multiplex PCR reads and lists one entry per CDR3 protein. The sample lists 450,000 to 600,000 distinct CDR3 sequences, approximately 37% seen once, with 3.5% to 5% in the top ten. The source material was peripheral blood or thyroid tissue (not recorded which). All receptors come from an adult man with Graves' hyperthyroidism.

This clonotype was seen only a few times. The chain uses TRBV7-9 and TRBJ2-2; unclear D gene. Trimming shortened V by 5 bases and J by 5 bases, and 9 bases separated the two germline ends. This CDR3 is 13 amino acids long. Germline-derived CDR1 and CDR2 are SEHNR and FQNEAQ (reference sequence). CDR3 sequence: CASSGTSTGELFF. The CDR3 DNA follows: TGTGCCAGCAGCGGAACATCGACCGGGGAGCTGTTTTTT.

CDR3 bases: TGCGCCAGCAGCTTGGGACAGGGTTTTGAGACCCAGTACTTC. The encoded protein is CASSLGQGFETQYF. This chain uses TRBV5-1 with TRBJ2-5; TRBD1 agrees at 7 bases. The CDR3 loop spans 14 amino acids. The V segment lost 0 bases and the J segment 5 bases; nucleotides outside the gene matches: 4. Germline loops: CDR1 SGHRS, CDR2 YFSETQ.

The gene calls are TRBV29-1 and TRBJ2-7, with TRBD2 identical over 13 bases. V lost 7 bases, J lost 7 bases, and 22 bases stayed unmatched. The CDR3 has 18 residues. CDR1 SQVTM and CDR2 ANQGSEA come from the germline V gene. CDR3: CSALPPRLAGGSYNEQYF. In nucleotides, the CDR3 is TGCAGCGCCCTACCCCCAAGACTAGCGGGAGGCTCCTACAATGAGCAGTACTTC.

This clonotype was seen at least ten times. CDR3 nucleotide sequence: TGTGCCACCAGCGGCCGGGACAGGGGGGTATACGAGCAGTACTTC. Encoded protein: CATSGRDRGVYEQYF. The chain couples TRBV15 to TRBJ2-7, with 11 bases fitting TRBD1. This CDR3 contains 15 residues. J lost 4 bases, V lost 5 bases, and 7 bases had no gene match. Germline V CDR1 and CDR2: LNHNV, YYDKDF (reference sequence).

This clonotype was seen more than once but under ten times. CDR3 nucleotides: TGTGCCAGCAGTTACGGGTCGGGGCCGCTCGGCTACACCTTC. Amino acid sequence: CASSYGSGPLGYTF. The chain uses TRBV11-2 and TRBJ1-2; D is perhaps TRBD1 (5 bases). The V gene's germline CDR1 is SGHAT and CDR2 FQNNGV. The V and J ends lost 6 bases and 8 bases respectively, with 19 bases between them. The CDR3 has 14 amino acids.

The table lists this clonotype with many counts. This chain connects TRBV29-1 to TRBJ1-1; TRBD1 matches at 9 bases. The germline gives CDR1 SQVTM, CDR2 ANQGSEA. This CDR3 region has 12 residues. The trim removed 2 bases at V and 6 bases at J, leaving 1 base unmatched. CDR3 sequence (DNA): TGCAGCGTTGAACGGGACAGGGCTGAAGCTTTCTTT. Protein: CSVERDRAEAFF.

The V gene is TRBV2, the J gene TRBJ2-5, with 10 bases fitting TRBD1. Trimming removed 8 bases from V and 2 bases from J; junction bases left unmatched: 5. The CDR3 contains 14 residues. Germline V gene data show CDR1 as SNHLY and CDR2 as FYNNEI. This CDR3 is CASGTGVGQETQYF. CDR3 nucleotide sequence: TGTGCCAGCGGGACAGGGGTGGGACAAGAGACCCAGTACTTC.

This clonotype showed up many times. The chain carries TRBV2 and TRBJ2-5; TRBD1 might be the D (5 bases). The germline V and J ends were trimmed by 8 bases and 9 bases, with 22 bases remaining between them. Germline-derived CDR1 and CDR2 are SNHLY and FYNNEI. There are 14 residues in the CDR3. The CDR3 here is CASAQQTTGRAQYF. CDR3 DNA sequence: TGTGCCAGCGCACAACAAACTACAGGCAGGGCCCAGTACTTC.

Concerning this clonotype: It may be a read error: a sequence one base away is much more abundant. CDR3 DNA: TGTGCCACCAGCGGAGACACTGGGAATTCACCCCTCCACTTT. Translation gives CATSGDTGNSPLHF. V gene TRBV15 combines with J gene TRBJ1-6; unclear D gene. The CDR3 sequence is 14 residues long. Germline V gene sequence: CDR1 LNHNV, CDR2 YYDKDF (reference sequence).

The table lists this clonotype with many counts. The junction differs from germline at one of its ends, possibly a read error. The rearrangement links TRBV20-1 to TRBJ1-5; 7 bases match TRBD1. The CDR3 covers 17 residues. From germline, CDR1 is DFQATT and CDR2 SNEGSKA (reference sequence). CDR3 region: CSARGQDSFNSNQPQHF. CDR3 nucleotides: TGCAGTGCAAGAGGACAGGATTCGTTTAATAGCAATCAGCCCCAGCATTTT.

The J gene is TRBJ2-7, the V gene TRBV10-3, with D maybe TRBD1 (6 bases). With 7 bases removed from V and 6 bases from J, the gap between germline ends came to 10 bases. Germline V CDR1 and CDR2: ENHRY, SYGVKD. The CDR3 loop spans 11 amino acids. The CDR3 here is CAINDRSEQYF. The CDR3, as DNA: TGTGCCATCAATGACAGGAGCGAGCAGTACTTC.

Ten or more counts support this clonotype. The V call is TRBV6-5, the J call TRBJ2-7; the D gene is possibly TRBD1 (5 bases). Looked up from germline, CDR1 is MNHEY and CDR2 is SVGAGI. V was trimmed by 4 bases and J by 3 bases, leaving 13 bases between them. The CDR3 extends over 14 amino acids. This CDR3 reads CASSSTAPIYEQYF. The CDR3 DNA reads TGTGCCAGCAGTTCGACAGCGCCTATCTACGAGCAGTACTTC.

Remarks on this clonotype: A far larger clone is off by one base, so a read error is likely. The chain combines TRBV7-9 with TRBJ1-3; TRBD1 agrees at 8 bases. Per the germline V gene, CDR1 is SEHNR and CDR2 is FQNEAQ (reference sequence). This CDR3 has 15 residues. The CDR3 sequence is CASSLTGGSGSTIYF. The CDR3 nucleotides read TGTGCCAGCAGCCTTACAGGGGGGTCCGGAAGCACCATATATTTT.